This TCR beta chain originates from a study of blood T cell repertoires in COVID-19. TCRdb keeps only in-frame clones here, not all; method: immunoSEQ multiplex PCR. The sample lists 150,000 or so clones, about four fifths occurring once. Recovered status in Cohort 3 required two negative PCRs, clearance, or symptom resolution. CDR3 length: 15 amino acids. CDR1 is SGDLS, CDR2 YYNGEE, per germline. Trimming removed 4 bases from V and 8 bases from J; junction bases left unmatched: 8. This TCR came from a man aged 50 to 59 who had recovered from COVID-19. Sequenced input: PBMCs or T cells enriched from blood (not recorded which). The rearrangement links TRBV9 to TRBJ1-4; TRBD1 aligns across 10 bases. For the CDR3, the DNA is TGTGCCAGCAGCTTCCGGGACAGGGGAGGCGAAAAACTGTTTTTT. This sequence encodes CASSFRDRGGEKLFF.